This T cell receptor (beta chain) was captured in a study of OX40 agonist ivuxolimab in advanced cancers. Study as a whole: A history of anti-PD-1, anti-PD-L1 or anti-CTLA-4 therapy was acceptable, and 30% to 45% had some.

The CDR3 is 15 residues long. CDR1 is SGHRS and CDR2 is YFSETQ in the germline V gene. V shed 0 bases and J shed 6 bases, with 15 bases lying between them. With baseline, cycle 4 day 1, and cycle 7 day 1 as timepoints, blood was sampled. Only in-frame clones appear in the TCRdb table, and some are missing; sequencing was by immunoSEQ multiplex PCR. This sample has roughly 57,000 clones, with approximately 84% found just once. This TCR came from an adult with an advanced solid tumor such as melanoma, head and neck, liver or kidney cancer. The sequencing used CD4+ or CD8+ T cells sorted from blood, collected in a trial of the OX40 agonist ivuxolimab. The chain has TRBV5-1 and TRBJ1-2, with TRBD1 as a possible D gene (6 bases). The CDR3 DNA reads TGCGCCAGCAGCTTGGACAGGGCGTGGGGCGATGGCTACACCTTC. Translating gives CASSLDRAWGDGYTF.